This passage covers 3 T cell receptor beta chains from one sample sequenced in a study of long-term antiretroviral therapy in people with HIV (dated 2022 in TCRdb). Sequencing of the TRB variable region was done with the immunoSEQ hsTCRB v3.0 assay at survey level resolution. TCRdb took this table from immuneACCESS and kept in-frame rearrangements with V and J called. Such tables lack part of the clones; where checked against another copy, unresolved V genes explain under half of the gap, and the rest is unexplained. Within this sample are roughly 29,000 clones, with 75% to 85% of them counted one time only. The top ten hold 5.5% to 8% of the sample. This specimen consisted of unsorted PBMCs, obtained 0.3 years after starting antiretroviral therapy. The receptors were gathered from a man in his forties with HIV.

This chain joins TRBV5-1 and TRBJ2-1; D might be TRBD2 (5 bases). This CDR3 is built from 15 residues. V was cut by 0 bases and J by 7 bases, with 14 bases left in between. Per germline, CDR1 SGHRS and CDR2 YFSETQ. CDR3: CASSLGAGSANEQFF. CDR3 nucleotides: TGCGCCAGCAGCTTGGGGGCGGGTTCGGCGAATGAGCAGTTCTTC.

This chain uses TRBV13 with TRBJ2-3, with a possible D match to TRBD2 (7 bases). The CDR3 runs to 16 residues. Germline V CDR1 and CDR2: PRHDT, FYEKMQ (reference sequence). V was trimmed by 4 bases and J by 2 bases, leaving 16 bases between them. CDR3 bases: TGTGCCAGCAGCTGGTGGGGGGGGCCGAACACAGATACGCAGTATTTT. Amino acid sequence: CASSWWGGPNTDTQYF.

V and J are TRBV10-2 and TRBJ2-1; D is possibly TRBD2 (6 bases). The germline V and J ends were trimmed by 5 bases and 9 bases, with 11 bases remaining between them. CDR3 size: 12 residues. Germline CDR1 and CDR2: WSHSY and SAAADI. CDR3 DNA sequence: TGCGCCAGCAGTCTGGGGGGAGCTGAGCAGTTCTTC. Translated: CASSLGGAEQFF.